This T cell receptor (beta chain) is drawn from a study of CD8 T cells in ankylosing spondylitis. In making TCR beta libraries, quantitative 5'-RACE with molecular barcodes was used. TCRdb re-called the 5' RACE reads with MiXCR, one entry per CDR3 protein. The sample contains roughly 91,000 distinct CDR3 sequences, about 8.3% of which appear only once. Whole-study findings and limits: Earlier work had already found some motif variants in reactive arthritis synovial fluid and blood. The authors reported significant enrichment of disease-linked clones in matched ankylosing spondylitis synovial fluid.

This clonotype was found many times. The antigen is undetermined. Germline CDR1 reads SGHAT; CDR2 reads FQDESV (reference sequence). This CDR3 contains 13 residues. Trimming cost V 0 bases and J 6 bases, with 6 bases left between them. The gene calls are TRBV11-1 and TRBJ2-1; D is unresolved. The source is a male donor with ankylosing spondylitis or in good health (not recorded which). Sequencing was carried out using blood, either unsorted or a sorted T cell fraction (not recorded which). DNA for the CDR3: TGTGCCAGCAGCTTAGCGGGTGCCAATGAGCAGTTCTTC. As protein: CASSLAGANEQFF.